This entry describes one TCR beta chain. Its antigen remains unidentified. The data are from a study of graft-versus-host responses after intestinal transplantation. Germline V gene data show CDR1 as SNHLY and CDR2 as FYNNEI. Trimming stripped 6 bases from V and 2 bases from J, with 11 bases between. The CDR3 is 14 amino acids. Assay used: immunoSEQ multiplex PCR; TCRdb lists only in-frame clones, some missing. The top ten hold more than 15% of the sample, which has 25,000 to 35,000 clones, about 86% seen once. This TCR came from a human donor who received an intestinal transplant. The source material was unstimulated CD8+ T cells sorted from spleen or lymph node cells, sampled before intestinal transplant. The chain is built from TRBV2 and TRBJ1-5; TRBD1 is a possible D gene (6 bases). CDR3 sequence reads: CASSQGPGNQPQHF. The CDR3 DNA follows: TGTGCCAGCAGCCAGGGGCCTGGCAATCAGCCCCAGCATTTT.